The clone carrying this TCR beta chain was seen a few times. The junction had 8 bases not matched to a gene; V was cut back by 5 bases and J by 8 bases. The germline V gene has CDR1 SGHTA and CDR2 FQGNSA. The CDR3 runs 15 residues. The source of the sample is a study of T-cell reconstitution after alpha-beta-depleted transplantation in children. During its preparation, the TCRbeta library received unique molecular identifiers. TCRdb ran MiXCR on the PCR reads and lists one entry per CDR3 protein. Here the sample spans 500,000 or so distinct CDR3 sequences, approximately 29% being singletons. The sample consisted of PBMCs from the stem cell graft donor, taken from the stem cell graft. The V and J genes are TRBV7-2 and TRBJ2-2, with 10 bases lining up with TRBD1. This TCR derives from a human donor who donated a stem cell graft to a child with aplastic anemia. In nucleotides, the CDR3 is TGTGCCAGCAGCCCCCAGGGACAGGGGAGGGGGGAGCTGTTTTTT. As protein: CASSPQGQGRGELFF.